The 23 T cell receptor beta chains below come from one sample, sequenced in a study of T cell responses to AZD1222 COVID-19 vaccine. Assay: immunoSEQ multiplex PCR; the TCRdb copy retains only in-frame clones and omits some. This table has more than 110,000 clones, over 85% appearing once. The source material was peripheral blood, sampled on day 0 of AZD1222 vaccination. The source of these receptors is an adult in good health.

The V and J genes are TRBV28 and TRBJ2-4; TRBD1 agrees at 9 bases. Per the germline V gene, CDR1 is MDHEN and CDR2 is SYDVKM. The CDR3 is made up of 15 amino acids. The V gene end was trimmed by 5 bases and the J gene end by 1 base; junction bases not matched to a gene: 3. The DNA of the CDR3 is TGTGCCAGCAGTGGGACAGGGCGGGCCAAAAACATTCAGTACTTC. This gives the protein CASSGTGRAKNIQYF.

The CDR3 DNA is TGTGCCAGCAGCACACGACAGGGGAAGAACTCCTACGAGCAGTACTTC. It translates to CASSTRQGKNSYEQYF. The V gene is TRBV11-3, the J gene TRBJ2-7; 8 nucleotides match TRBD1. The CDR3 length is 16 residues. With V trimmed by 5 bases and J by 0 bases, 9 bases remained unmatched. Germline V gene sequence: CDR1 SGHNT, CDR2 YENEEA.

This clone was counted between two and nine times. CDR3 DNA sequence: TGTGCCAGCAGGACGAAAGGGGAAGGCAATCAGCCCCAGCATTTT. Protein sequence: CASRTKGEGNQPQHF. The chain links TRBV27 to TRBJ1-5, with D perhaps TRBD1 (5 bases). CDR1 and CDR2 (germline): MNHEY, SMNVEV (reference sequence). With 6 bases removed from V and 2 bases from J, the gap between germline ends came to 14 bases. The length of the CDR3 is 15 residues.

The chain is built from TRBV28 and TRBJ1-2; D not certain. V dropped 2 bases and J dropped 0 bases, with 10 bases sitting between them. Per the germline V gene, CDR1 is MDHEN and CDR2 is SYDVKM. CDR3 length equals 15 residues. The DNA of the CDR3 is TGTGCCAGCAGTTTAATAGTCGGAACTAACTATGGCTACACCTTC. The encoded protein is CASSLIVGTNYGYTF.

The CDR3 protein is CASSLQGGSSYEQYF. CDR3 nucleotides: TGTGCCAGCTCACTACAAGGGGGCAGTTCCTACGAGCAGTACTTC. The chain couples TRBV18 to TRBJ2-7; 7 bases fit TRBD1. Germline trimming cut 4 bases from V and 1 base from J; bases unmatched to any gene: 7. CDR1 is KGHSH, CDR2 LQKENI, per germline. The CDR3 extends over 15 amino acids.

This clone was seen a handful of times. DNA of the CDR3: TGCAGTGCTAGTATGGGGAGGAGTTACAATCAGCCCCAGCATTTT. Translation: CSASMGRSYNQPQHF. The chain uses TRBV20-1 and TRBJ1-5; D uncertain. This CDR3 has 15 residues. The V end was cut by 3 bases, the J end by 3 bases, with 15 bases between. Germline assignment: CDR1 DFQATT and CDR2 SNEGSKA (reference sequence).

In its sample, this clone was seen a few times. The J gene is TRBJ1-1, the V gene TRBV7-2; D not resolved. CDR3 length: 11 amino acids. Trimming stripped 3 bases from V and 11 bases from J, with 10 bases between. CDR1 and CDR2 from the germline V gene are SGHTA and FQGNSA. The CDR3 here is CASSFMTGAFF. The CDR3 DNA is TGTGCCAGCAGCTTTATGACCGGGGCTTTCTTT.

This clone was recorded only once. As DNA, the CDR3 is TGTGCCAGCAGCCCGGGGGACAGGGAAACCTCCTACGAGCAGTACTTC. It encodes CASSPGDRETSYEQYF. The V gene is TRBV5-4, the J gene TRBJ2-7, with 9 nucleotides matching TRBD1. With V trimmed by 4 bases and J by 0 bases, 8 bases remained unmatched. The CDR3 is 16 residues long. Per the germline V gene, CDR1 is SGHNT and CDR2 is YYREEE (reference sequence).

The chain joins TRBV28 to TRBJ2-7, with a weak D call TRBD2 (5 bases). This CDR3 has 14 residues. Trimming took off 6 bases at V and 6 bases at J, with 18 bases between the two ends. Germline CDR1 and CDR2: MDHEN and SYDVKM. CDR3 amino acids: CASSPAKGLLEQYF. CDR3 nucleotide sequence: TGTGCCAGCAGCCCAGCCAAAGGACTCCTCGAGCAGTACTTC.

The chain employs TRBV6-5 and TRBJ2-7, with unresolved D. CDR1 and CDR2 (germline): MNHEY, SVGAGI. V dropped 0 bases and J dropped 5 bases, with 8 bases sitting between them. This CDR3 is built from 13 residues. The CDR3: CASSYSNAHEQYF. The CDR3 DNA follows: TGTGCCAGCAGTTACTCGAATGCACACGAGCAGTACTTC.

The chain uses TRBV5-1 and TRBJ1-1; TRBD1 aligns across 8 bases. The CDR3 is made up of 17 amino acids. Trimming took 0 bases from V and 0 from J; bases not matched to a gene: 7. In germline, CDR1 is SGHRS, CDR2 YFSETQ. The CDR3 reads CASSLVGQGALNTEAFF. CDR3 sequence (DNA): TGCGCCAGCAGCTTGGTAGGGCAGGGGGCGCTGAACACTGAAGCTTTCTTT. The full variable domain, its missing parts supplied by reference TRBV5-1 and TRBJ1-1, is KAGVTQTPRYLIKTRGQQVTLSCSPISGHRSVSWYQQTPGQGLQFLFEYFSETQRNKGNFPGRFSGRQFSNSRSEMNVSTLELGDSALYLCASSLVGQGALNTEAFFGQGTRLTVV.

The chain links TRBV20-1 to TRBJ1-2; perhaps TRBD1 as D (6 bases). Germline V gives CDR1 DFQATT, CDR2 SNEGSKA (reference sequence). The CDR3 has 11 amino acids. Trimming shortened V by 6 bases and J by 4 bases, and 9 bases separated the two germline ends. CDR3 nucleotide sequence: TGCAGTGCAGAGGGGGGCTATGGCTACACCTTC. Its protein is CSAEGGYGYTF.

The CDR3 loop is CASSWGGTYEQYF. The CDR3 DNA reads as TGTGCCAGCAGCTGGGGGGGTACCTACGAGCAGTACTTC. V gene TRBV3-1 (or the pseudogene TRBV3-2) combines with J gene TRBJ2-7, with 7 bases matching TRBD2. Germline CDR1 reads LGHDT; CDR2 reads YNNKEL (reference sequence). V gave up 5 bases and J gave up 2 bases; unmatched junction bases: 3. The CDR3 loop spans 13 amino acids.

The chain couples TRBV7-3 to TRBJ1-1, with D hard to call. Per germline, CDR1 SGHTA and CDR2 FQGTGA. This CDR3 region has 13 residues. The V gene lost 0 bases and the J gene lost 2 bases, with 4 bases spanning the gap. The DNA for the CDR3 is TGTGCCAGCAGCTTAACGGTCAACACTGAAGCTTTCTTT. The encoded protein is CASSLTVNTEAFF.

CDR3 DNA sequence: TGTGCCAGCAGTGGAGGGGGATACAGGGGCGTAAATCAGCCCCAGCATTTT. This sequence encodes CASSGGGYRGVNQPQHF. The rearrangement links TRBV28 to TRBJ1-5, with 7 bases aligning to TRBD1. V trimming: 5 bases; J trimming: 4 bases; junction bases outside the gene matches: 14. Germline V gene sequence: CDR1 MDHEN, CDR2 SYDVKM. The CDR3 contains 17 residues.

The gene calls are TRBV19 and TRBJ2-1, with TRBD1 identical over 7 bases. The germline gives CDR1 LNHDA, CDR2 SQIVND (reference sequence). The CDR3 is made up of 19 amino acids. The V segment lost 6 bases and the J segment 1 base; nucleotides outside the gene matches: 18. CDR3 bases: TGTGCCAGTAGGCACCAACAGGCCCTAGGGGGCGCTTCCTACAATGAGCAGTTCTTC. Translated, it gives CASRHQQALGGASYNEQFF.

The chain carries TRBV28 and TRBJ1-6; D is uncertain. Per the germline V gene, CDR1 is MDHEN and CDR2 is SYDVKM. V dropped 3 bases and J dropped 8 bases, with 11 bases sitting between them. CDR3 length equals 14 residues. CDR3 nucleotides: TGTGCCAGCAGTTTTGTAGTCCCCTATTCACCCCTCCACTTT. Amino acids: CASSFVVPYSPLHF.

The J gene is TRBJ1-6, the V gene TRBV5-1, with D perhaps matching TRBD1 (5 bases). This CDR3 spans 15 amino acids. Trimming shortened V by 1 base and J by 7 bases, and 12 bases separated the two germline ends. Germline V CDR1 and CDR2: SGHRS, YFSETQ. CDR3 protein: CASSLLEGRNSPLHF. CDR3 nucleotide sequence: TGCGCCAGCAGCTTGCTAGAGGGGCGAAATTCACCCCTCCACTTT. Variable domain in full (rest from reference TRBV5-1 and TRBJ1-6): KAGVTQTPRYLIKTRGQQVTLSCSPISGHRSVSWYQQTPGQGLQFLFEYFSETQRNKGNFPGRFSGRQFSNSRSEMNVSTLELGDSALYLCASSLLEGRNSPLHFGNGTRLTVT.

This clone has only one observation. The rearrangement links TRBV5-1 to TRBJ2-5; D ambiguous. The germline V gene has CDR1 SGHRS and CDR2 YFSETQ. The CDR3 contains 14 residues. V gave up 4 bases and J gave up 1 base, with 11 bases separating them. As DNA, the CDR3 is TGCGCCAGCAGCCTGAGTACGTTCCAAGAGACCCAGTACTTC. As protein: CASSLSTFQETQYF.

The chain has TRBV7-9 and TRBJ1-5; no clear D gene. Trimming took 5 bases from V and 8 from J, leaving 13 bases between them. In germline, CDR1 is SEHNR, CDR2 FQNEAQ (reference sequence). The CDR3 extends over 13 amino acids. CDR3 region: CASSPPGIEPQHF. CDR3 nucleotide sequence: TGTGCCAGCAGCCCCCCAGGTATTGAGCCCCAGCATTTT. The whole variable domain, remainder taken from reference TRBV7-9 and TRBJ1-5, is DTGVSQNPRHKITKRGQNVTFRCDPISEHNRLYWYRQTLGQGPEFLTYFQNEAQLEKSRLLSDRFSAERPKGSFSTLEIQRTEQGDSAMYLCASSPPGIEPQHFGDGTRLSIL.

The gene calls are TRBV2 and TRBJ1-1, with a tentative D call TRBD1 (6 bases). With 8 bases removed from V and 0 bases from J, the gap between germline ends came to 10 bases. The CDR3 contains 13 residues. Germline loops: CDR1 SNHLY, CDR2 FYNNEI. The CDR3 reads CASEGELNTEAFF. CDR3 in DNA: TGTGCCAGCGAGGGGGAGCTGAACACTGAAGCTTTCTTT.

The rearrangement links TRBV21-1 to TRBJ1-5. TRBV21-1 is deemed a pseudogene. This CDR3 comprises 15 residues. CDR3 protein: CASRGKGGRHQPQHF. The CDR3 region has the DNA TGTGCCAGCAGGGGAAAGGGTGGTCGGCATCAGCCCCAGCATTTT.

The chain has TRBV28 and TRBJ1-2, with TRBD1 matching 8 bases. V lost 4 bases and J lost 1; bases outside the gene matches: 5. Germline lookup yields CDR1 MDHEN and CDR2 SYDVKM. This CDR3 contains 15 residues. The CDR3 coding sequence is TGTGCCAGCAGTTCCGAGGGACAGGATAACTATGGCTACACCTTC. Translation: CASSSEGQDNYGYTF.